This T cell receptor beta chain stems from a study of T cells after yellow fever vaccination (dated by TCRdb to between 2019 and 2020). Background on the whole study: The SMART-Seq v4 Ultra Low Input RNA kit was used to prepare libraries from fractions with low cell numbers. To follow T-cell clones before and after primary and booster YFV17D yellow fever vaccination, bulk TCR alpha and beta repertoires were sequenced over time. Two healthy male donors, one aged 18 to 30 and one aged 30 to 40 years, were included in the cohort. Bulk PBMC replicates and cell subsets were isolated from blood drawn at multiple timepoints before and after both primary and secondary immunization.

The meaning of the sample's treatment or condition label: live attenuated yellow fever vaccine strain. At each blood-draw timepoint, two biological replicates of bulk PBMCs were obtained. A standard Ficoll-Paque protocol was used to isolate PBMCs from peripheral blood. TriZol was used to extract RNA from bulk PBMCs, from CD4 and CD8 fractions, and from dextramer-positive and dextramer-negative fractions. The CDR3 covers 18 residues, taking in both the cysteine and the phenylalanine. Kept here is only the CDR3 DNA, which spans 54 bases and is read in frame from base 1. CDR1 and CDR2 are read off the germline V gene as LGHNA and YSLEER. The germline ends are 17 bases apart after V is trimmed by 0 bases and J by 2 bases. Concerning this clonotype itself: Its antigen remains undetermined. Per-base quality was not reported, and no clone a single base away is much larger than it.

The paper as a whole reports these results and caveats: Compared with the primary T-cell response, the secondary T-cell response was weaker but faster, peaking on day 5 rather than day 15. Most clones expanded after primary vaccination (around 97% of CD4 and roughly 91% of CD8) were re-detected after the booster, suggesting that broad memory maintenance occurred. Because the study included only a couple of donors, the extent to which the findings can be generalized is limited. A small fraction of clonotypes showed up in both the CD4 and CD8 compartments, probably as a result of convergent recombination. Because abundant contaminating clonotypes from the bulk population could be contained in FACS-sorted repertoires, computational filtering was required.

Sequenced using an Illumina NovaSeq 6000. TCR cDNA was made using 5'RACE template switching, a step that added a universal primer site and unique molecular identifiers. cDNA synthesis was primed from both the TCR alpha and TCR beta constant segments. Library amplification involved two PCR steps, and the second step added sample barcodes and sequencing adapters. Libraries were sequenced on Illumina HiSeq 2500 (2x100 bp) or NovaSeq (2x150 bp). The published analysis was carried out like this. MIGEC handled demultiplexing of reads and collapsing into UMI consensus sequences, while MiXCR performed V(D)J alignment. Clonotypes responding to the vaccine were identified with edgeR on replicate PBMC samples, with the criteria of FDR below 0.01 and a log2 fold change above 5 up to day 15. Each bulk clonotype was labeled CD4 or CD8 based on which sequenced repertoire, CD4 or CD8, contained the clonotype at higher abundance. TCRdb handled the public reads itself, with Q25 trimming in fastp and clone calling in MiXCR, and kept productive beta chains. For every CDR3 protein sequence, its rows merge into one entry that carries the most common genes and DNA. The V and J calls and clone size are TCRdb's, not the authors'. This sample comprises 300,000 to 400,000 distinct CDR3 sequences, 3% to 4.5% of them detected only once. The ten biggest clones cover less than 25% of the sample.

The chain joins TRBV4-3 to TRBJ1-5; TRBD1 might be the D gene, on 5 matching bases. The sequence came from a man younger than 30 who received the YFV17D yellow fever vaccine. The source material was PBMCs, sampled 5 days after the yellow fever booster vaccination. The sequence in DNA is TGCGCCAGCAGCCAAGACCCCATGGGGACTGAAGGCAATCAGCCCCAGCATTTT. It translates to CASSQDPMGTEGNQPQHF.